This T cell receptor beta chain originates from a study of T cells in Graves' hyperthyroidism and ophthalmopathy. In the study overall: Any treatment followed the collection of peripheral blood at initial diagnosis.

Patients aged 18 to 65 had newly diagnosed hyperthyroidism that had lasted under 2 months. Every diagnosis used clinical symptoms, serum thyroxine and TRAb, thyroid ultrasound and orbital computed tomography. The V and J ends lost 3 bases and 5 bases respectively, with 2 bases between them. The CDR3 runs to 11 residues. Germline lookup yields CDR1 MDHEN and CDR2 SYDVKM. General observations from the study: Classification by a 13 V-J model distinguished ophthalmopathy from stable hyperthyroidism.

TCR beta CDR3 regions were amplified from RNA. An initial round of RT-PCR targeting the TCR CDR3 relied on the HTBI primer set. MiXCR, applied by TCRdb to the multiplex PCR reads, yields one record per CDR3 protein. The sample consists of some 350,000 distinct CDR3 sequences, 15% to 18% of them appearing once. In its sample, this clonotype was seen many times. The antigen remains undetermined. The chain employs TRBV28 and TRBJ1-5; D not resolved. This clonotype was sampled from a woman aged 18-30 years with Graves' hyperthyroidism that later progressed to Graves' ophthalmopathy. Sequenced input: blood. The CDR3 DNA is TGTGCCAGCAGTTTCGATCAGCCCCAGCATTTT. It codes for CASSFDQPQHF.